This T cell receptor (beta chain) emerged from a study of blood T cells in healthy people across ages. Regarding the study as a whole: Observed TCR beta diversity showed a strong correlation with the percentage of naive T cells as measured by flow cytometry. Bulk PBMC profiling left naive and antigen-experienced comparisons inconclusive.

Together with a sample-barcoded 5' primer, a J-beta primer mix was included in a second PCR lasting about 7 to 12 cycles. TCRdb redid the calling of the 5' RACE reads with MiXCR, one entry per CDR3 protein. The table lists some 1.1 million distinct CDR3 sequences, under 40% of them singletons. There are 15 residues in the CDR3. Trimming left V 1 base short and J 0 bases short, with 8 bases between. CDR1 and CDR2 (germline): SGHRS, YFSETQ. A few counts support this clonotype. The antigen is undetermined. This sequence joins TRBV5-1 and TRBJ1-3; D not resolved. The receptor's source is a man between 18 and 29 years old in good health. The specimen sequenced was blood. The CDR3 coding sequence is TGCGCCAGCAGCTTGACATTCCTCTCTGGAAACACCATATATTTT. This translates into CASSLTFLSGNTIYF.